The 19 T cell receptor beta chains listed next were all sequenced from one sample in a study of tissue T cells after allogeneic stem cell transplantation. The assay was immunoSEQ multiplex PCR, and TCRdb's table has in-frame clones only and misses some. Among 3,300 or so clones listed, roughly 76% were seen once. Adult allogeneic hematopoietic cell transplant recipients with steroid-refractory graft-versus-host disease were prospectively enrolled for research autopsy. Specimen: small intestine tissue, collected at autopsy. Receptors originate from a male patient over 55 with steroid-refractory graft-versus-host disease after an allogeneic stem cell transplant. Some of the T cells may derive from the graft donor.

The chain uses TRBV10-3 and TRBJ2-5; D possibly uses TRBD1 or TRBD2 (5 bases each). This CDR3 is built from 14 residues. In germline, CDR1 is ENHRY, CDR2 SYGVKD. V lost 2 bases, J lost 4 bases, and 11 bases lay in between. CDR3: CAISELGVGETQYF. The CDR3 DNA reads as TGTGCCATCAGTGAGCTGGGGGTGGGAGAGACCCAGTACTTC.

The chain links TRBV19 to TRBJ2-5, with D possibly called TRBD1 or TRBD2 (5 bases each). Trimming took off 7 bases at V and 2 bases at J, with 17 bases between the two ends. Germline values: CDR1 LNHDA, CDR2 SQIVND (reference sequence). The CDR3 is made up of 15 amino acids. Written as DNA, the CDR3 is TGTGCCAGTACGCCCGGGACCACGAATCAAGAGACCCAGTACTTC. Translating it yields CASTPGTTNQETQYF.

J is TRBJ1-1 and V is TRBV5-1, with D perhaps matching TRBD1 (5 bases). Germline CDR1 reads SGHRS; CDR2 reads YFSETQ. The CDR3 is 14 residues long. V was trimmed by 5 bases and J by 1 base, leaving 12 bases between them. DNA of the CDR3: TGCGCCAGCAGTTCGACAGTGGGGAACACTGAAGCTTTCTTT. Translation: CASSSTVGNTEAFF. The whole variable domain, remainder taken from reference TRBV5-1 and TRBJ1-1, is KAGVTQTPRYLIKTRGQQVTLSCSPISGHRSVSWYQQTPGQGLQFLFEYFSETQRNKGNFPGRFSGRQFSNSRSEMNVSTLELGDSALYLCASSSTVGNTEAFFGQGTRLTVV.

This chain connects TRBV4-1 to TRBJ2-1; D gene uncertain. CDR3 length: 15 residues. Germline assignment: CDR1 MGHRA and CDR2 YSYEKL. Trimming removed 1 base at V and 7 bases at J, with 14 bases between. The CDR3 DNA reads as TGCGCCAGCAGCCAAGGTATGGGCTTCCCTAATGAGCAGTTCTTC. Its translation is CASSQGMGFPNEQFF.

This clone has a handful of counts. The CDR3 region has the DNA TGTGCCAGTAGTATACCCGCCAATCAGCCCCAGCATTTT. Translation: CASSIPANQPQHF. The J gene is TRBJ1-5, the V gene TRBV19; D gene unclear. Germline assignment: CDR1 LNHDA and CDR2 SQIVND (reference sequence). Trimming cost V 2 bases and J 3 bases, with 5 bases left between them. The CDR3 loop spans 13 amino acids.

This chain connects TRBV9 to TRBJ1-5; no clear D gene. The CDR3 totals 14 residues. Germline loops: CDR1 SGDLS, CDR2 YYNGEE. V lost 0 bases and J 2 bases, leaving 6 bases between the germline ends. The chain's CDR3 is CASSVGAGNQPQHF. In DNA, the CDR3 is TGTGCCAGCAGCGTAGGGGCAGGCAATCAGCCCCAGCATTTT.

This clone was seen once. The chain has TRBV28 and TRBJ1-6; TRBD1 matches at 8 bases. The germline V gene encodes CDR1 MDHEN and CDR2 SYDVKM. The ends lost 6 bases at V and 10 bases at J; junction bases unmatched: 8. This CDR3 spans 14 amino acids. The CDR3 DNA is TGTGCCAGCAGATTGACAGGGGACCAATCACCCCTCCACTTT. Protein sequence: CASRLTGDQSPLHF. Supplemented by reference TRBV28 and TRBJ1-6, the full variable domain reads DVKVTQSSRYLVKRTGEKVFLECVQDMDHENMFWYRQDPGLGLRLIYFSYDVKMKEKGDIPEGYSVSREKKERFSLILESASTNQTSMYLCASRLTGDQSPLHFGNGTRLTVT.

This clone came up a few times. CDR3 region: CASNNREYQPQHF. CDR3 DNA: TGTGCCAGTAACAACAGAGAATATCAGCCCCAGCATTTT. This chain connects TRBV19 to TRBJ1-5; D is uncertain. From germline, CDR1 is LNHDA and CDR2 SQIVND (reference sequence). Trimming cost V 7 bases and J 5 bases, with 12 bases left between them. CDR3 length: 13 amino acids.

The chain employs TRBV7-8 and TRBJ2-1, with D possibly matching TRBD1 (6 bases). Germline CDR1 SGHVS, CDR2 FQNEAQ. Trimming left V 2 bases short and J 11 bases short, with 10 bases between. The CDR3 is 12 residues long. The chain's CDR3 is CASSLPQGQQFF. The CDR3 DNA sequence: TGTGCCAGCAGCTTACCACAGGGACAGCAGTTCTTC. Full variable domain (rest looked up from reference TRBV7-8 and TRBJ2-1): GAGVSQSPRYKVAKRGQDVALRCDPISGHVSLFWYQQALGQGPEFLTYFQNEAQLDKSGLPSDRFFAERPEGSVSTLKIQRTQQEDSAVYLCASSLPQGQQFFGPGTRLTVL.

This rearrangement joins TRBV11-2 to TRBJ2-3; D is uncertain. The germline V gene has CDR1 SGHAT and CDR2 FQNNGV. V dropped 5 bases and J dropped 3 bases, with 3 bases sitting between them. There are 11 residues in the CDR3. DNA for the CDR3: TGTGCCAGCAGCAGAACAGATACGCAGTATTTT. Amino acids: CASSRTDTQYF.

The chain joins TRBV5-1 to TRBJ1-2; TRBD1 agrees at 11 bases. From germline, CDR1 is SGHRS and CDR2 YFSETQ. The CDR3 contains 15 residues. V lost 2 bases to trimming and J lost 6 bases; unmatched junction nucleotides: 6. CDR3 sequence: CASSLRGQGANGYTF. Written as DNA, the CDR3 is TGCGCCAGCAGCTTACGAGGACAGGGGGCGAATGGCTACACCTTC.

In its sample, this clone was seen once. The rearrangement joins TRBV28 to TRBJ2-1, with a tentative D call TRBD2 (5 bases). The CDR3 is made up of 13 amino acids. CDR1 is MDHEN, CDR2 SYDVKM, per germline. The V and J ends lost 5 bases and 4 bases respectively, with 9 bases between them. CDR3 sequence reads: CASSTGIYNEQFF. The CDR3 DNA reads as TGTGCCAGCAGTACGGGGATTTACAATGAGCAGTTCTTC.

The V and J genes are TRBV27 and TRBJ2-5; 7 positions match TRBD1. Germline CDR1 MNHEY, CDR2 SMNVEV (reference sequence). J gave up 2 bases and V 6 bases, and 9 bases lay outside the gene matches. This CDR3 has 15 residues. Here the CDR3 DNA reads TGTGCCAGCAGCCAATTAATGACAGGGCAAGAGACCCAGTACTTC. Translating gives CASSQLMTGQETQYF.

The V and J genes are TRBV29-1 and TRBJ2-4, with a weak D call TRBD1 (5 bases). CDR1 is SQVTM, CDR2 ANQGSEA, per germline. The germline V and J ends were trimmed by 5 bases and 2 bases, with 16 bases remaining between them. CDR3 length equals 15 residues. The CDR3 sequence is CSVSSPQGSKNIQYF. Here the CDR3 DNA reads TGCAGCGTTTCATCGCCCCAGGGATCCAAAAACATTCAGTACTTC.

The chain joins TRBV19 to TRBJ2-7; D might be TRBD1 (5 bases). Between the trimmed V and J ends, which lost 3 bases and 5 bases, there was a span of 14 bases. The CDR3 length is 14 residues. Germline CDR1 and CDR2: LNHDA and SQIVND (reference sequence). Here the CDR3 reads CASSINRMTDEQYF. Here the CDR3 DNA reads TGTGCCAGTAGTATCAACAGGATGACGGACGAGCAGTACTTC.

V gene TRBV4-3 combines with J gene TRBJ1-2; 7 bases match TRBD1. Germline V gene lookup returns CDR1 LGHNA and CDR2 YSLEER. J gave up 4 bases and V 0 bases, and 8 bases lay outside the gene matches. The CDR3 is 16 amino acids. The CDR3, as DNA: TGCGCCAGCAGCCAAGATCTAGGGACAGATTTCTATGGCTACACCTTC. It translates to CASSQDLGTDFYGYTF.

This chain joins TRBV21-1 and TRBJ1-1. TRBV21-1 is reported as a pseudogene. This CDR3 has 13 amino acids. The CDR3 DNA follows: TGTGCCAGGACGGGACGCGAGCCGACTGAAGCTTTCTTT. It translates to CARTGREPTEAFF.

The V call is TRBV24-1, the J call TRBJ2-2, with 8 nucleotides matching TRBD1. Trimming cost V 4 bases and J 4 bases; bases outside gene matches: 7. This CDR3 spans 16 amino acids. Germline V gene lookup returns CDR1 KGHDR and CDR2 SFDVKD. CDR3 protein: CATSDPGQGATGELFF. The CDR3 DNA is TGTGCCACCAGTGACCCCGGACAGGGAGCCACCGGGGAGCTGTTTTTT.

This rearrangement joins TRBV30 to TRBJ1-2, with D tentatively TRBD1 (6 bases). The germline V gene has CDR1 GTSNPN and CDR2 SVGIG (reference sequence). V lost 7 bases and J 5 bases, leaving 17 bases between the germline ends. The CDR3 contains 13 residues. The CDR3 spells CASPRGSSYGYTF. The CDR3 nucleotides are TGTGCCTCCCCAAGGGGGAGTTCATATGGCTACACCTTC.